These 30 T cell receptor beta chains came from one sample sequenced in a study of Ad26.COV2.S vaccination and SARS-CoV-2 variants. Clones were sequenced by immunoSEQ multiplex PCR, and TCRdb holds only the in-frame ones, with some missing. The sample lists around 450,000 clones, about 90% occurring once. Treatment here: 15 to 20 received Ad26.COV2.S at low or high dose, single or two shots; 5 received placebo; per-sample allocation not given. Sampling was done on day 63 after the first vaccine or placebo injection. The specimen comprised peripheral blood, sampled in a trial of Ad26.COV2.S vaccine versus placebo. The receptors shown here come from a person between 18 and 65 years old who received the Ad26.COV2.S COVID-19 vaccine or a placebo.

This chain connects TRBV7-2 to TRBJ1-4; the D is unclear. Germline values: CDR1 SGHTA, CDR2 FQGNSA. V dropped 5 bases and J dropped 3 bases, with 7 bases sitting between them. This CDR3 comprises 13 residues. The DNA for the CDR3 is TGTGCCAGCAGCAGAGCCTCTAATGAAAAACTGTTTTTT. Translated: CASSRASNEKLFF.

A single count supports this clone. The J gene is TRBJ2-5, the V gene TRBV5-5; 11 positions agree with TRBD2. The V gene's germline CDR1 is SGHKS and CDR2 YYEKEE (reference sequence). This CDR3 spans 14 amino acids. Trimming at V came to 4 bases and at J to 4 bases, leaving 3 bases not matched to a gene. This CDR3 reads CASSAGTSGETQYF. The CDR3 DNA reads as TGTGCCAGCAGCGCCGGGACTAGCGGAGAGACCCAGTACTTC.

The chain is built from TRBV11-3 and TRBJ2-1; 9 nucleotides align to TRBD1. Germline values: CDR1 SGHNT, CDR2 YENEEA. The CDR3 spans 15 residues. After removal of 5 bases from V and 5 bases from J, the junction contained 7 bases not matched to a gene. Written as DNA, the CDR3 is TGTGCCAGCAGCCTAGGGACAGGGTATGACAATGAGCAGTTCTTC. Its translation: CASSLGTGYDNEQFF.

The chain couples TRBV5-8 to TRBJ1-5; D unresolved. CDR3 size: 17 residues. In germline, CDR1 is SGHTS, CDR2 YDEGEE. V was trimmed by 3 bases and J by 2 bases, leaving 18 bases between them. Here the CDR3 reads CASSSRQVGLRNQPQHF. Written as DNA, the CDR3 is TGTGCCAGCAGCTCCCGGCAGGTCGGGCTTCGCAATCAGCCCCAGCATTTT.

V usage is TRBV28 and J usage is TRBJ2-1; TRBD2 matches at 10 bases. This CDR3 region has 14 residues. Germline assignment: CDR1 MDHEN and CDR2 SYDVKM. V was pared by 7 bases and J by 7 bases, with 7 bases of the junction left unmatched. The CDR3 region has the DNA TGTGCCAGCACCGTAGCGGGAGGCAGGAATGAGCAGTTCTTC. Encoded protein: CASTVAGGRNEQFF.

This chain connects TRBV2 to TRBJ2-7; tentative D call: TRBD2 (5 bases). Germline CDR1 and CDR2: SNHLY and FYNNEI. Trimming removed 1 base at V and 4 bases at J, with 14 bases between. The CDR3 extends over 15 amino acids. This chain's CDR3 is CASSEGPADSYEQYF. CDR3 DNA sequence: TGTGCCAGCAGTGAAGGGCCAGCGGACTCGTACGAGCAGTACTTC.

V and J are TRBV7-9 and TRBJ1-2; 7 bases are shared with TRBD1. In germline, CDR1 is SEHNR, CDR2 FQNEAQ (reference sequence). Unmatched junction bases numbered 6, after V lost 6 bases and J lost 5 bases. This CDR3 has 13 residues. The CDR3 is CASRWDSEYGYTF. The DNA of the CDR3 is TGTGCCAGCAGGTGGGACAGCGAGTATGGCTACACCTTC.

The gene calls are TRBV11-2 and TRBJ2-3; D not certain. The CDR3 spans 16 residues. V lost 1 base, J lost 0 bases, and 11 bases lay in between. CDR1 is SGHAT and CDR2 is FQNNGV in the germline V gene. For the CDR3, the DNA is TGTGCCAGCAGCTTAGGGATCGGACCTAGCACAGATACGCAGTATTTT. Its translation: CASSLGIGPSTDTQYF.

The gene calls are TRBV7-9 and TRBJ2-7, with 8 bases identical to TRBD2. V shed 4 bases and J 2 bases; nucleotides not matched to a gene: 7. The V gene's germline CDR1 is SEHNR and CDR2 FQNEAQ (reference sequence). This CDR3 is built from 15 residues. This CDR3 is CASSSFSGTPYEQYF. CDR3 nucleotides: TGTGCCAGCAGCTCCTTTAGCGGGACCCCCTACGAGCAGTACTTC.

The V and J genes are TRBV5-1 and TRBJ2-2; the D is unclear. Germline-derived CDR1 and CDR2 are SGHRS and YFSETQ. Between the trimmed V and J ends, which lost 4 bases and 3 bases, there was a span of 13 bases. The CDR3 is 15 residues long. The CDR3 protein is CASSMMAADTGELFF. The CDR3 bases are TGCGCCAGCAGCATGATGGCGGCAGACACCGGGGAGCTGTTTTTT.

This chain uses TRBV18 with TRBJ2-5; 8 bases align to TRBD2. The V gene's germline CDR1 is KGHSH and CDR2 LQKENI. V was clipped by 2 bases and J by 2 bases; unmatched bases: 4. The CDR3 totals 15 residues. CDR3 region: CASSPVAGGQETQYF. The CDR3, as DNA: TGTGCCAGCTCACCAGTGGCGGGAGGTCAAGAGACCCAGTACTTC.

V is TRBV2 and J is TRBJ2-3; D not resolved. Trimming cost V 2 bases and J 0 bases, with 9 bases left between them. Germline V gene data show CDR1 as SNHLY and CDR2 as FYNNEI. This CDR3 contains 15 residues. CDR3 DNA: TGTGCCAGCAGTGAACATGTGCCCAGCACAGATACGCAGTATTTT. Translation gives CASSEHVPSTDTQYF.

V is TRBV14 and J is TRBJ2-1; 8 nucleotides line up with TRBD2. The germline V gene has CDR1 SGHDN and CDR2 FVKESK. The CDR3 has 17 residues. The V and J ends lost 4 bases and 0 bases, in that order; junction bases with no gene match: 8. The chain's CDR3 is CASSLQAGALSYNEQFF. The CDR3 DNA reads TGTGCCAGCAGCCTCCAAGCGGGAGCCCTCTCCTACAATGAGCAGTTCTTC.

The chain carries TRBV9 and TRBJ2-1; tentatively, D is TRBD1 or TRBD2 (5 bases each). Trimming left V 3 bases short and J 1 base short, with 20 bases between. The CDR3 totals 18 residues. Per the germline V gene, CDR1 is SGDLS and CDR2 is YYNGEE. CDR3 loop: CASSGRGEAFPSYNEQFF. The CDR3 bases are TGTGCCAGCAGCGGTAGAGGGGAAGCGTTTCCGTCCTACAATGAGCAGTTCTTC.

The chain recombines TRBV5-1 with TRBJ2-6; D remains unclear. Looked up from germline, CDR1 is SGHRS and CDR2 is YFSETQ. Trimming shortened V by 0 bases and J by 0 bases, and 7 bases separated the two germline ends. This CDR3 region has 16 residues. CDR3 region: CASSLGRNSGANVLTF. DNA for the CDR3: TGCGCCAGCAGCTTGGGGCGGAACTCTGGGGCCAACGTCCTGACTTTC.

This chain joins TRBV6-5 and TRBJ2-5, with 15 bases identical to TRBD2. The J segment lost 4 bases and the V segment lost 6 bases, leaving 3 bases of the junction unmatched. The CDR3 spans 15 residues. Germline-derived CDR1 and CDR2 are MNHEY and SVGAGI. CDR3 coding DNA: TGTGCCAGCAGGGTGGGACTAGCGGGAGGAGAGACCCAGTACTTC. Protein sequence: CASRVGLAGGETQYF.

This chain uses TRBV5-1 with TRBJ1-4; D gene unclear. CDR1 and CDR2 (germline): SGHRS, YFSETQ. CDR3 length: 16 residues. V was cut by 0 bases and J by 4 bases, with 13 bases left in between. The CDR3: CASSLDSSEHNEKLFF. The DNA for the CDR3 is TGCGCCAGCAGCTTGGATTCGTCGGAACATAATGAAAAACTGTTTTTT.

The chain uses TRBV5-1 and TRBJ2-2, with TRBD1 matching over 10 bases. V lost 5 bases and J lost 3; bases outside the gene matches: 4. CDR3 length: 15 amino acids. In germline, CDR1 is SGHRS, CDR2 YFSETQ. The CDR3, as DNA: TGCGCCAGCAGTAGCGGGACAGGGGACACCGGGGAGCTGTTTTTT. Protein product: CASSSGTGDTGELFF.

The chain couples TRBV9 to TRBJ2-4, with D tentatively TRBD1 (6 bases). Per germline, CDR1 SGDLS and CDR2 YYNGEE. The CDR3 contains 19 residues. Trimming cost V 0 bases and J 4 bases, with 23 bases left between them. Here the CDR3 DNA reads TGTGCCAGCAGCGTAGGGTCTCCCACGACGGACAGATTAAAAAACATTCAGTACTTC. As protein: CASSVGSPTTDRLKNIQYF.

The rearrangement links TRBV6-2 or TRBV6-3 to TRBJ1-1; D gene uncertain. Trimming pared 7 bases from V and 3 bases from J, leaving 12 bases between. The CDR3 has 13 residues. Germline assignment: CDR1 MNHEY and CDR2 SVGEGT. The CDR3 loop reads CASTPPRDTEAFF. The DNA of the CDR3 is TGTGCCAGCACCCCACCTCGGGACACTGAAGCTTTCTTT.

The CDR3 protein is CASSKAFERNQGPFPYEQYF. CDR3 DNA: TGTGCCAGCAGCAAAGCATTTGAGAGGAATCAGGGGCCCTTTCCCTACGAGCAGTACTTC. The chain couples TRBV21-1 to TRBJ2-7; TRBD1 is the table's D call, not checked against the DNA. TRBV21-1 represents a pseudogene. The CDR3 consists of 20 residues.

The J gene is TRBJ2-4, the V gene TRBV9, with D perhaps matching TRBD2 (6 bases). Trimming took 0 bases from V and 6 from J, leaving 10 bases between them. This CDR3 is built from 14 residues. Germline values: CDR1 SGDLS, CDR2 YYNGEE. The CDR3 nucleotides are TGTGCCAGCAGCGTAGGCCCTAGCGTAAACATTCAGTACTTC. Translating it yields CASSVGPSVNIQYF.

Points on this clone: At one end, the junction sequence differs from germline, possibly due to a read error. The rearrangement uses TRBV4-3 and TRBJ1-5; TRBD1 might be the D (5 bases). Germline lookup yields CDR1 LGHNA and CDR2 YSLEER. CDR3 length: 16 amino acids. This CDR3 reads CTSSQGERLMNQPQHF. The CDR3 DNA reads as TGCACCAGCAGCCAAGGGGAGAGACTCATGAATCAGCCCCAGCATTTT.

CDR3 nucleotides: TGTGCCAGCAGCCATAGTAGCGGGAGGGCCACCGGGGAGCTGTTTTTT. Its translation: CASSHSSGRATGELFF. The chain uses TRBV7-3 and TRBJ2-2, with TRBD2 matching 11 bases. V trimming: 5 bases; J trimming: 4 bases; junction bases outside the gene matches: 6. CDR3 length equals 16 residues. Germline V gives CDR1 SGHTA, CDR2 FQGTGA.

J is TRBJ2-7 and V is TRBV15, with 11 bases lining up with TRBD1. CDR3 length equals 14 residues. The V and J ends lost 6 bases and 4 bases, in that order; junction bases with no gene match: 5. Germline values: CDR1 LNHNV, CDR2 YYDKDF (reference sequence). CDR3 protein: CATRSGQGAYEQYF. CDR3 DNA sequence: TGTGCCACCAGATCCGGACAGGGGGCATACGAGCAGTACTTC. The variable domain in full, completed from reference TRBV15 and TRBJ2-7, reads DAMVIQNPRYQVTQFGKPVTLSCSQTLNHNVMYWYQQKSSQAPKLLFHYYDKDFNNEADTPDNFQSRRPNTSFCFLDIRSPGLGDTAMYLCATRSGQGAYEQYFGPGTRLTVT.

The sample holds one count of this clone. The V call is TRBV4-2, the J call TRBJ2-7; 7 nucleotides agree with TRBD2. V shed 0 bases, J shed 2 bases, and the junction held 13 bases outside the gene matches. Germline-derived CDR1 and CDR2 are LGHNA and YNFKEQ. This CDR3 has 18 residues. CDR3 DNA sequence: TGTGCCAGCAGCCAAGATGATCTCCTGGCGGGAGCGACCTACGAGCAGTACTTC. Translated, it gives CASSQDDLLAGATYEQYF.

The chain couples TRBV7-8 to TRBJ2-1; D gene unclear. The CDR3 totals 14 residues. Per germline, CDR1 SGHVS and CDR2 FQNEAQ. The ends were cut back, 3 bases at V and 8 bases at J, with 14 bases in the middle. The CDR3 DNA reads as TGTGCCAGCAGCTTGTCCGGGTGGGTGGATGAGCAGTTCTTC. Its translation is CASSLSGWVDEQFF.

The chain employs TRBV7-9 and TRBJ1-4; D might be TRBD1 (6 bases). Between the trimmed V and J ends, which lost 0 bases and 10 bases, there was a span of 18 bases. The V gene's germline CDR1 is SEHNR and CDR2 FQNEAQ (reference sequence). CDR3 length: 16 residues. CDR3 residues: CASSLADQGPFGKLFF. CDR3 DNA sequence: TGTGCCAGCAGCTTAGCCGATCAGGGGCCTTTTGGAAAACTGTTTTTT.

The rearrangement joins TRBV6-2 or TRBV6-3 to TRBJ1-6; D not certain. Trimming took off 0 bases at V and 7 bases at J, with 13 bases between the two ends. CDR1 is MNHEY, CDR2 SVGEGT, per germline. This CDR3 is built from 16 residues. The CDR3 DNA sequence: TGTGCCAGCAGTTACTCCTGGACCGGGCGGAATTCACCCCTCCACTTT. As protein: CASSYSWTGRNSPLHF.

This chain connects TRBV27 to TRBJ1-2; 8 bases agree with TRBD1. The J segment lost 8 bases and the V segment lost 0 bases, leaving 8 bases of the junction unmatched. This CDR3 spans 15 amino acids. CDR1 is MNHEY and CDR2 is SMNVEV in the germline V gene (reference sequence). DNA of the CDR3: TGTGCCAGCAGTTTATCCCCGGACAGGGATGAGGGCTACACCTTC. This sequence encodes CASSLSPDRDEGYTF.